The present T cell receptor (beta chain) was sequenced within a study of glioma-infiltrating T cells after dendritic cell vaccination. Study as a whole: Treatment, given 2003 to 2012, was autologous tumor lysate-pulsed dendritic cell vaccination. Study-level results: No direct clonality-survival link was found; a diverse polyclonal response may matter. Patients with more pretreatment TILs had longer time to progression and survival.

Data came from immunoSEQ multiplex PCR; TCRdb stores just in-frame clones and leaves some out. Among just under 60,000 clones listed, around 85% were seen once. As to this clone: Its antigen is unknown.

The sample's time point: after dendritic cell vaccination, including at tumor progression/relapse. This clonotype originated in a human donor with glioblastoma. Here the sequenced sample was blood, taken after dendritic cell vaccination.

The CDR3: CASSVDGTGSPLHF. The CDR3 DNA reads TGTGCCAGCAGCGTAGACGGGACAGGTTCACCCCTCCACTTT. The chain combines TRBV9 with TRBJ1-6, with 8 bases matching TRBD1. The J segment lost 9 bases and the V segment lost 0 bases, leaving 2 bases of the junction unmatched. Germline V gives CDR1 SGDLS, CDR2 YYNGEE. This CDR3 comprises 14 residues. Combining the CDR3 with reference TRBV9 and TRBJ1-6 gives the whole variable domain DSGVTQTPKHLITATGQRVTLRCSPRSGDLSVYWYQQSLDQGLQFLIQYYNGEERAKGNILERFSAQQFPDLHSELNLSSLELGDSALYFCASSVDGTGSPLHFGNGTRLTVT.